The clone carrying this T cell receptor beta chain has just a few counts. This entry belongs to a study of blood T cells in healthy people across ages. A sample-barcoded 5' primer and a J-beta primer mix were used in a second PCR of about 7 to 12 cycles. MiXCR was run by TCRdb on the 5' RACE reads, yielding one entry per CDR3 protein. The table has some 640,000 distinct CDR3 sequences, 45% to 50% seen once. Germline assignment: CDR1 SNHLY and CDR2 FYNNEI. Trimming removed 2 bases at V and 5 bases at J, with 15 bases between. CDR3 length: 15 amino acids. The rearrangement links TRBV2 to TRBJ2-5, with unresolved D. This sequence originates from an older woman in good health. The sequenced sample consisted of blood. CDR3 coding DNA: TGTGCCAGCAGTGAACTCGTGGCCATTGGGGAGACCCAGTACTTC. This codes for CASSELVAIGETQYF.